Given below is one T cell receptor (beta chain) in context. The data stem from a study of human T cells and chemical hapten exposure. Sample time point: pre-sensitization, week 0. Treatment described: therapeutic diphenylcyclopropenone sensitization with weekly scalp DPC. V lost 7 bases to trimming and J lost 1 base; unmatched junction nucleotides: 7. CDR1 and CDR2 (germline): MNHNS, SASEGT. The CDR3 loop spans 16 amino acids. MiXCR, applied by TCRdb to the RACE reads, yields one record per CDR3 protein. The table has about 120,000 distinct CDR3 sequences, about 13% seen once; the top ten hold approximately 2.6%.

This material consisted of whole blood, taken in connection with sensitization to the hapten diphenylcyclopropenone (DPC). This TCR was recovered from a woman under 30 with alopecia areata. Some clones in this sample may be carry-over from other donors' samples. V and J are TRBV6-1 and TRBJ2-2, with 9 positions matching TRBD1. This CDR3 reads CASTIRTGVNTGELFF. CDR3 coding DNA: TGTGCCAGCACCATCCGGACAGGGGTGAACACCGGGGAGCTGTTTTTT.